This T cell receptor (beta chain) was found in a study of blood T cell repertoires in COVID-19. Study-level background: Sites across the United States, Italy and Spain contributed samples from acute and convalescent COVID-19. Nucleic acid was either cDNA or gDNA, and it came from T cells, B-cell-depleted T cells, or PBMCs.

The V gene's germline CDR1 is MDHEN and CDR2 SYDVKM. The V gene end was trimmed by 5 bases and the J gene end by 6 bases; junction bases not matched to a gene: 11. The CDR3 extends over 15 amino acids. One Seattle source followed patients from active infection through their disease course. The repertoire was sequenced with immunoSEQ multiplex PCR; TCRdb's copy has only in-frame clones and lacks some. The sample carries more than 150,000 clones, around 87% recorded once. Sequencing was performed on peripheral blood. The chain links TRBV28 to TRBJ2-3; 7 positions match TRBD1. This receptor was obtained from a woman in her 70s with COVID-19, enrolled during active disease. CDR3 bases: TGTGCCAGCAGTCGAACAGGGGTGGTAGGGGATACGCAGTATTTT. Residues: CASSRTGVVGDTQYF. Combining the CDR3 with reference TRBV28 and TRBJ2-3 gives the whole variable domain DVKVTQSSRYLVKRTGEKVFLECVQDMDHENMFWYRQDPGLGLRLIYFSYDVKMKEKGDIPEGYSVSREKKERFSLILESASTNQTSMYLCASSRTGVVGDTQYFGPGTRLTVL.